Below are 15 T cell receptor beta chains sequenced from a single sample in a study of CD8+ T cells in alopecia areata. cDNA reverse transcribed from extracted RNA served as the sequencing template. Generated by immunoSEQ multiplex PCR, the TCRdb table keeps only in-frame clones and is missing some. The table shows approximately 43,000 clones, with just over 65% occurring only once. Treatment meaning: oral pan-JAK inhibitor, 5-10 mg twice daily. Specimen: CD8+ T cells sorted from blood, collected at week 4, from a patient treated with tofacitinib. The receptor source for this set is a human donor with alopecia areata.

This clone has more than one count but fewer than ten. The V gene is TRBV19, the J gene TRBJ2-3, with no clear D. The V end was cut by 2 bases, the J end by 2 bases, with 11 bases between. CDR3 length equals 15 residues. The germline CDR1 and CDR2 sequences are LNHDA and SQIVND (reference sequence). CDR3 loop: CASSIFAGYTDTQYF. The CDR3 bases are TGTGCCAGTAGTATATTTGCCGGTTACACAGATACGCAGTATTTT.

CDR3 bases: TGCAGCGCCCCAGGGTCCCCTGAAGCTTTCTTT. This sequence encodes CSAPGSPEAFF. The chain uses TRBV29-1 and TRBJ1-1; possible D gene TRBD1, 5 bases. CDR1 is SQVTM and CDR2 is ANQGSEA in the germline V gene. V lost 7 bases, J lost 6 bases, and 12 bases lay in between. The CDR3 has 11 amino acids.

The chain has TRBV29-1 and TRBJ2-1; 11 positions match TRBD2. CDR1 SQVTM and CDR2 ANQGSEA come from the germline V gene. CDR3 size: 16 residues. V shed 3 bases and J 1 base; nucleotides not matched to a gene: 5. Written as DNA, the CDR3 is TGCAGCGTTGACCTACTAGCGGGGGATTCCTACAATGAGCAGTTCTTC. It yields the protein CSVDLLAGDSYNEQFF.

This clone was counted between two and nine times. V is TRBV7-2 and J is TRBJ2-1, with 14 bases fitting TRBD2. The V and J ends lost 5 bases and 6 bases, in that order; junction bases with no gene match: 3. CDR1 SGHTA and CDR2 FQGNSA come from the germline V gene. This CDR3 region has 15 residues. CDR3 coding DNA: TGTGCCAGCAGCCCCGGACTAGCGGGGGGCAATGAGCAGTTCTTC. The encoded protein is CASSPGLAGGNEQFF.

This clone was detected once. The V call is TRBV29-1, the J call TRBJ1-1; 7 positions agree with TRBD1. Per the germline V gene, CDR1 is SQVTM and CDR2 is ANQGSEA. This CDR3 comprises 12 residues. After removal of 6 bases from V and 3 bases from J, the junction contained 4 bases not matched to a gene. CDR3 bases: TGCAGCGTAGGACAGGTGTACACTGAAGCTTTCTTT. It translates to CSVGQVYTEAFF. Drawing the rest from reference TRBV29-1 and TRBJ1-1, the complete variable domain is SAVISQKPSRDICQRGTSLTIQCQVDSQVTMMFWYRQQPGQSLTLIATANQGSEATYESGFVIDKFPISRPNLTFSTLTVSNMSPEDSSIYLCSVGQVYTEAFFGQGTRLTVV.

The genes are TRBV5-6 and TRBJ1-2; TRBD1 aligns across 7 bases. The V gene's germline CDR1 is SGHDT and CDR2 YYEEEE. The CDR3 runs 13 residues. V was clipped by 3 bases and J by 5 bases; unmatched bases: 4. CDR3 in DNA: TGTGCCAGCAGCTCCGGGACAGTTTATGGCTACACCTTC. It codes for CASSSGTVYGYTF. Combining the CDR3 with reference TRBV5-6 and TRBJ1-2 gives the whole variable domain DAGVTQSPTHLIKTRGQQVTLRCSPKSGHDTVSWYQQALGQGPQFIFQYYEEEERQRGNFPDRFSGHQFPNYSSELNVNALLLGDSALYLCASSSGTVYGYTFGSGTRLTVV.

This clone appeared a single time. The chain uses TRBV27 and TRBJ1-6, with D unclear. V lost 11 bases, J lost 8 bases, and 7 bases lay in between. The CDR3 sequence is 10 residues long. Germline V lookup: CDR1 MNHEY, CDR2 SMNVEV (reference sequence). CDR3 nucleotide sequence: TGTGCCGCCGGGGATTCACCCCTCCACTTT. Its protein is CAAGDSPLHF.

The chain links TRBV7-2 to TRBJ2-7, with D perhaps TRBD1 (6 bases). Germline V gives CDR1 SGHTA, CDR2 FQGNSA. Between the trimmed V and J ends, which lost 3 bases and 2 bases, there was a span of 17 bases. The CDR3 consists of 16 residues. The CDR3 reads CASSFSGTTGPYEQYF. The CDR3 DNA follows: TGTGCCAGCAGCTTTTCCGGGACAACCGGTCCCTACGAGCAGTACTTC.

CDR3 in DNA: TGTGCCTGGGCGTTGGGGGGGGCCAACAATGAGCAGTTCTTC. This codes for CAWALGGANNEQFF. V and J are TRBV30 and TRBJ2-1, with D possibly TRBD2 on 7 matching bases. The germline V gene has CDR1 GTSNPN and CDR2 SVGIG (reference sequence). The CDR3 totals 14 residues. V was trimmed by 5 bases and J by 5 bases, leaving 16 bases between them.

This clone was seen a handful of times. The genes are TRBV29-1 and TRBJ2-1, with 8 bases matching TRBD1. The CDR3 length is 14 residues. Germline loops: CDR1 SQVTM, CDR2 ANQGSEA. The J segment lost 4 bases and the V segment lost 5 bases, leaving 7 bases of the junction unmatched. The CDR3 DNA is TGCAGCGTTCCGATCGGGACAGGTTACAATGAGCAGTTCTTC. Residues: CSVPIGTGYNEQFF.

The chain joins TRBV30 to TRBJ2-7; D not resolved. The CDR3 length is 14 residues. Germline-derived CDR1 and CDR2 are GTSNPN and SVGIG (reference sequence). Trimming stripped 2 bases from V and 0 bases from J, with 11 bases between. The CDR3 sequence: CAWSIEYSSYEQYF. The DNA of the CDR3 is TGTGCCTGGAGTATCGAGTACTCCTCCTACGAGCAGTACTTC.

This chain links TRBV5-6 with TRBJ2-5; 9 positions match TRBD2. Trimming cost V 1 base and J 3 bases; bases outside gene matches: 1. Germline V CDR1 and CDR2: SGHDT, YYEEEE. The CDR3 is 14 amino acids. CDR3 protein: CASSLWTSEETQYF. DNA for the CDR3: TGTGCCAGCAGCTTGTGGACTAGCGAAGAGACCCAGTACTTC.

The chain carries TRBV2 and TRBJ2-3; 10 nucleotides align to TRBD2. The ends lost 7 bases at V and 2 bases at J; junction bases unmatched: 12. CDR3 length: 17 residues. Germline V CDR1 and CDR2: SNHLY, FYNNEI. CDR3 nucleotide sequence: TGTGCCAGCAACCCAACCCTCCTAGCGGGGGACACAGATACGCAGTATTTT. Its protein product is CASNPTLLAGDTDTQYF.

The count of this clone is one. This chain connects TRBV6-5 to TRBJ2-3; 7 bases align to TRBD2. Germline-derived CDR1 and CDR2 are MNHEY and SVGAGI. CDR3 length: 16 amino acids. The trim removed 0 bases at V and 4 bases at J, leaving 7 bases unmatched. The DNA of the CDR3 is TGTGCCAGCAGTTACTCGATGGGGGGGGAGGCAGATACGCAGTATTTT. Its protein is CASSYSMGGEADTQYF.

The chain is built from TRBV9 and TRBJ1-3; D is unclear. Trimming left V 0 bases short and J 1 base short, with 8 bases between. The germline CDR1 and CDR2 sequences are SGDLS and YYNGEE. The CDR3 runs to 15 residues. CDR3 in amino acids: CASSVEGSSGNTIYF. The CDR3 nucleotides are TGTGCCAGCAGCGTAGAGGGATCATCTGGAAACACCATATATTTT.